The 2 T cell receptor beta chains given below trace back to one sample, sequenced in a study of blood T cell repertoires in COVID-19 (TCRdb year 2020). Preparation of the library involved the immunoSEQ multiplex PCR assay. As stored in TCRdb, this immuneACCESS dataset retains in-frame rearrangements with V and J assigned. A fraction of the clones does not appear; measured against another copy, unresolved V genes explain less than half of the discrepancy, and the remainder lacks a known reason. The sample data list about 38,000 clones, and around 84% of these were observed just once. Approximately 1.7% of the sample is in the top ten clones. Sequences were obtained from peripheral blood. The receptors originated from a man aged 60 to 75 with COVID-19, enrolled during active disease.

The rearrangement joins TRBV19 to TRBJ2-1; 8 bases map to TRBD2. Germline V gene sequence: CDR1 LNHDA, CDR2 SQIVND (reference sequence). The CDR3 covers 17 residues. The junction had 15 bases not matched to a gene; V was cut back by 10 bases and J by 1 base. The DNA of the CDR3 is TGTGCCACGGGAGGGCGGGAACGCCAAAGGTCCTACAATGAGCAGTTCTTC. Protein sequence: CATGGRERQRSYNEQFF.

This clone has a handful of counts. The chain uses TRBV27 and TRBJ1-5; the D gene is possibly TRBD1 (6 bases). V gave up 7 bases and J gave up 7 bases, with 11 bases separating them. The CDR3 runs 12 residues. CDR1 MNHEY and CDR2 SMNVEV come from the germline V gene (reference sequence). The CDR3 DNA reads TGTGCCAGCAAGGGGGTTGGGCAGCCCCAGCATTTT. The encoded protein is CASKGVGQPQHF.